Presented here are 8 T cell receptor beta chains from one specimen sequenced in a study of blood T cell repertoires in COVID-19. Using immunoSEQ multiplex PCR, the repertoire was profiled, and TCRdb retains in-frame clones only, with some absent. The table lists approximately 220,000 clones, around nine tenths of them singletons. Sequenced material: peripheral blood. The receptors originated from a man aged 60 to 69 who had recovered from COVID-19.

The chain combines TRBV28 with TRBJ2-1; TRBD2 matches 13 bases. This CDR3 is 18 amino acids long. In germline, CDR1 is MDHEN, CDR2 SYDVKM. V lost 6 bases, J lost 3 bases, and 11 bases stayed unmatched. The CDR3 bases are TGTGCCAGCAGCACCGCTTTAGGACTAGCGGGAGTCTACAATGAGCAGTTCTTC. Residues: CASSTALGLAGVYNEQFF.

The V and J genes are TRBV19 and TRBJ1-6; 9 positions agree with TRBD1. Germline CDR1 LNHDA, CDR2 SQIVND (reference sequence). The CDR3 spans 14 residues. With 8 bases clipped from V and 5 bases from J, the junction kept 4 bases outside the gene matches. CDR3 region: CASAGQGNNSPLHF. Written as DNA, the CDR3 is TGTGCCAGTGCGGGACAGGGAAATAATTCACCCCTCCACTTT.

The V call is TRBV30, the J call TRBJ2-2; 9 bases line up with TRBD2. The CDR3 runs 15 residues. Germline loops: CDR1 GTSNPN, CDR2 SVGIG (reference sequence). V dropped 3 bases and J dropped 4; count of bases not matched to a gene: 6. For the CDR3, the DNA is TGTGCCTGGAGACATAGCGGGAGAGGCACCGGGGAGCTGTTTTTT. Translating it yields CAWRHSGRGTGELFF.

The chain uses TRBV14 and TRBJ2-1, with 13 bases fitting TRBD2. The germline V gene has CDR1 SGHDN and CDR2 FVKESK. The junction had 5 bases not matched to a gene; V was cut back by 4 bases and J by 8 bases. The CDR3 extends over 15 amino acids. The CDR3 sequence: CASSRGLAGLYEQFF. The CDR3 DNA follows: TGTGCCAGCAGCCGGGGACTAGCGGGACTGTATGAGCAGTTCTTC. Together with reference TRBV14 and TRBJ2-1, the CDR3 gives the full variable domain: EAGVTQFPSHSVIEKGQTVTLRCDPISGHDNLYWYRRVMGKEIKFLLHFVKESKQDESGMPNNRFLAERTGGTYSTLKVQPAELEDSGVYFCASSRGLAGLYEQFFGPGTRLTVL.

The table lists this clone with a count of one. The chain is built from TRBV19 and TRBJ1-4, with TRBD1 matching over 10 bases. Germline CDR1 is LNHDA and CDR2 is SQIVND (reference sequence). The CDR3 runs to 18 residues. With 6 bases clipped from V and 3 bases from J, the junction kept 13 bases outside the gene matches. Written as DNA, the CDR3 is TGTGCCAGTAGAATGACGACAGGGGGCTTCAGGGCTAATGAAAAACTGTTTTTT. Its protein is CASRMTTGGFRANEKLFF.

The chain is built from TRBV4-3 and TRBJ2-3; weak D call: TRBD1 (6 bases). This CDR3 has 17 amino acids. Germline-derived CDR1 and CDR2 are LGHNA and YSLEER. V was pared by 0 bases and J by 4 bases, with 17 bases between. This chain's CDR3 is CASSQDRRTDVADTQYF. The CDR3, as DNA: TGCGCCAGCAGCCAAGATCGTAGGACAGATGTTGCAGATACGCAGTATTTT.

The chain employs TRBV6-4 and TRBJ2-2, with D possibly matching TRBD1 (6 bases). The CDR3 is made up of 13 amino acids. CDR1 and CDR2 from the germline V gene are MRHNA and SNTAGT. The V gene lost 5 bases and the J gene lost 3 bases, with 7 bases spanning the gap. CDR3 protein: CASSPGDTGELFF. The DNA of the CDR3 is TGTGCCAGCAGTCCAGGGGACACCGGGGAGCTGTTTTTT.

The V call is TRBV9, the J call TRBJ2-3, with 11 bases fitting TRBD2. This CDR3 comprises 15 residues. Looked up from germline, CDR1 is SGDLS and CDR2 is YYNGEE. Trimming at V came to 3 bases and at J to 3 bases, leaving 3 bases not matched to a gene. In DNA, the CDR3 is TGTGCCAGCAGCGCTAGCGGGAGGCCTACAGATACGCAGTATTTT. Translating gives CASSASGRPTDTQYF.